Below, 8 T cell receptor beta chains from the same sample are listed, as sequenced in a study of blood T cells in healthy people across ages. PCR was performed a second time for roughly 7 to 12 cycles using a sample-barcoded 5' primer and a J-beta primer mix. In TCRdb, the 5' RACE reads were re-called with MiXCR into one record per CDR3 protein. The sample consists of roughly 1,000,000 distinct CDR3 sequences, roughly 24% of them appearing once. These data were also filed under a second study, of T cells of mothers and their children.

Sequencing was performed on blood. These receptors were obtained from a girl under 10 years old in good health.

This clonotype has only a few counts. One junction end does not reproduce the germline sequence, and a read error may be involved. J is TRBJ2-5 and V is TRBV29-1, with D maybe TRBD2 (5 bases). The J call may be in error: the DNA end matches TRBJ2-1 better. CDR3 length equals 10 residues. The V gene's germline CDR1 is SQVTM and CDR2 ANQGSEA. The CDR3 loop is CSVKREEQFF. In DNA, the CDR3 is TGTAGCGTAAAACGCGAGGAGCAGTTCTTC.

This clonotype has only a few counts. The rearrangement links TRBV5-6 to TRBJ2-5; a possible D gene is TRBD1 (5 bases). The CDR3 runs to 15 residues. Germline values: CDR1 SGHDT, CDR2 YYEEEE. V lost 0 bases and J 2 bases, leaving 11 bases between the germline ends. For the CDR3, the DNA is TGTGCCAGCAGCTTGGAGACAGTACTTCAAGAGACCCAGTACTTC. Amino acid sequence: CASSLETVLQETQYF.

This clonotype was seen a few times. This sequence joins TRBV19 and TRBJ1-1; 7 nucleotides align to TRBD1. CDR3 length equals 18 residues. Trimming at V came to 1 base and at J to 0 bases, leaving 11 bases not matched to a gene. CDR1 LNHDA and CDR2 SQIVND come from the germline V gene (reference sequence). In DNA, the CDR3 is TGTGCCAGTAGTATAGGCCCCCACAGGGGTGGTATGAACACTGAAGCTTTCTTT. Its translation: CASSIGPHRGGMNTEAFF. Based on the CDR3 plus reference TRBV19 and TRBJ1-1, the full variable domain is DGGITQSPKYLFRKEGQNVTLSCEQNLNHDAMYWYRQDPGQGLRLIYYSQIVNDFQKGDIAEGYSVSREKKESFPLTVTSAQKNPTAFYLCASSIGPHRGGMNTEAFFGQGTRLTVV.

In its sample, this clonotype was seen a few times. The chain employs TRBV28 and TRBJ2-7; 7 bases map to TRBD2. The ends lost 5 bases at V and 5 bases at J; junction bases unmatched: 6. CDR1 MDHEN and CDR2 SYDVKM come from the germline V gene. The CDR3 runs to 13 residues. CDR3 nucleotides: TGTGCCAGCAGTCCCGGAAGCGGGGACGAGCAGTACTTC. The encoded protein is CASSPGSGDEQYF.

This clonotype turned up a few times. This chain links TRBV12-3 or TRBV12-4 with TRBJ2-2; a possible D gene is TRBD2 (5 bases). V shed 0 bases and J shed 6 bases, with 11 bases lying between them. This CDR3 has 15 residues. CDR3 sequence reads: CASSLAGAASGELFF. The CDR3 DNA reads as TGTGCCAGCAGTTTAGCGGGAGCCGCCTCCGGGGAGCTGTTTTTT.

This clonotype showed up just a few times. The V and J genes are TRBV7-9 and TRBJ2-3; the match to TRBD2 covers 7 bases. The CDR3 totals 16 residues. The junction had 18 bases not matched to a gene; V was cut back by 5 bases and J by 10 bases. CDR1 is SEHNR, CDR2 FQNEAQ, per germline (reference sequence). CDR3 loop: CASSHAGLSPGEAQYF. The CDR3 nucleotides read TGTGCCAGCAGCCACGCGGGACTATCGCCTGGGGAGGCGCAGTATTTT. Using reference TRBV7-9 and TRBJ2-3 for the parts outside the CDR3, the full variable domain is DTGVSQNPRHKITKRGQNVTFRCDPISEHNRLYWYRQTLGQGPEFLTYFQNEAQLEKSRLLSDRFSAERPKGSFSTLEIQRTEQGDSAMYLCASSHAGLSPGEAQYFGPGTRLTVL.

The gene calls are TRBV3-1 and TRBJ2-1, with 9 bases fitting TRBD1. CDR1 LGHDT and CDR2 YNNKEL come from the germline V gene (reference sequence). Trimming took 4 bases from V and 3 from J; bases not matched to a gene: 7. The CDR3 runs 16 residues. The CDR3 sequence: CASSRRDRALYNEQFF. Here the CDR3 DNA reads TGTGCCAGCAGCCGAAGGGACAGGGCCCTCTACAATGAGCAGTTCTTC.

Only a few counts were recorded for this clonotype. The chain carries TRBV24-1 and TRBJ2-1; D call uncertain. The CDR3 is made up of 13 amino acids. Germline V gene sequence: CDR1 KGHDR, CDR2 SFDVKD. The ends were cut back, 4 bases at V and 4 bases at J, with 7 bases in the middle. In nucleotides, the CDR3 is TGTGCCACCAGTGACCAGAATTACAATGAGCAGTTCTTC. It codes for CATSDQNYNEQFF.